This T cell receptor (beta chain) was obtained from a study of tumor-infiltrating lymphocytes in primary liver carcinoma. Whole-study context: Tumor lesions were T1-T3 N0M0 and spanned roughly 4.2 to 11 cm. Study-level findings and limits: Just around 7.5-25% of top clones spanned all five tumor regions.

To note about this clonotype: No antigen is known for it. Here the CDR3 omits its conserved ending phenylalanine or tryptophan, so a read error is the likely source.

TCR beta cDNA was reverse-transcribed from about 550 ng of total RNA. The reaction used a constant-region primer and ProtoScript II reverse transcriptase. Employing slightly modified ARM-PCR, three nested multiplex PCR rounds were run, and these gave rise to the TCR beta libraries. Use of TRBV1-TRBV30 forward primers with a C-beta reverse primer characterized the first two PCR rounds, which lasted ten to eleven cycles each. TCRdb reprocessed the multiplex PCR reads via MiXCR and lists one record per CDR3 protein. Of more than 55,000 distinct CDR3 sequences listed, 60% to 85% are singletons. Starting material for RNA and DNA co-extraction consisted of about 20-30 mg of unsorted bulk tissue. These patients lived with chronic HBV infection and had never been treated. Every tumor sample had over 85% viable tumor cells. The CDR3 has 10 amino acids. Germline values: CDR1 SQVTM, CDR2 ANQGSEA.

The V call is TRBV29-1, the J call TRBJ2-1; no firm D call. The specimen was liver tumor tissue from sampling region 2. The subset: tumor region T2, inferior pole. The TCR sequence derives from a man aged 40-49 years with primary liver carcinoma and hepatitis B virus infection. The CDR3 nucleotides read TGCAGTGTTTACCGCAATGAGCAGTTCTTA. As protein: CSVYRNEQFL.